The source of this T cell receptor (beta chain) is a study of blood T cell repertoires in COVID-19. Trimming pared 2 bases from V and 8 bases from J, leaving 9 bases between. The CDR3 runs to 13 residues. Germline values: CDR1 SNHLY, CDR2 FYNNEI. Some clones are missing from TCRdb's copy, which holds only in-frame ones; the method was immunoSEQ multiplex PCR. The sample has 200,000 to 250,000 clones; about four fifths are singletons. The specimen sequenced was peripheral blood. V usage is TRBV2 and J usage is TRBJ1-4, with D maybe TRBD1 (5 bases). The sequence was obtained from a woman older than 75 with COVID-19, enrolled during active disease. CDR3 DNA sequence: TGTGCCAGCAGTGAATTGGGGCGGGAAAAACTGTTTTTT. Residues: CASSELGREKLFF.